A selection of T cell receptor beta chains follows, all from one sample in a study of T cell changes during pregnancy in multiple sclerosis. This table comes from immunoSEQ multiplex PCR, and its TCRdb copy is limited to in-frame clones, with some not included. The profile shows tens of thousands of clones, nearly 95% of them singletons. Sequenced here: peripheral blood, sampled in the second trimester of pregnancy. The receptor source for this set is a female donor with multiple sclerosis, enrolled in a pregnancy study. Each CDR3 is given with its conserved first and last residue. A D gene is named only where the DNA matches it firmly. Clone size is stated in some rows and not others, as once, few, many or a class when expanded.

>TRBD1|TRBV9|NA|TRBJ2-1
TGTGCCAGCAGCGTTTCCCCCGGGACAGAGGGCGGTGAGCAGTTCTTC
CASSVSPGTEGGEQFF
>NA|TRBV5-6|NA|TRBJ1-1
TGTGCCAGCAGCTTGCAGAGGTTGAACACTGAAGCTTTCTTT
CASSLQRLNTEAFF
>TRBD1|TRBV19|once|TRBJ1-2
TGTGCCAGTAGCCGGGACAGCAGATATGGCTACACCTTC
CASSRDSRYGYTF
>NA|TRBV7-3|NA|TRBJ2-7
TGTGCCAGCAGCTTATGGCCCGCAAGTCGTGTCGACGAGCAGTACTTC
CASSLWPASRVDEQYF
>NA|TRBV5-1|once|TRBJ1-2
TGCGCCAGCAGCTTGGAATCAGGCTACGATAACTATGGCTACACCTTC
CASSLESGYDNYGYTF
>NA|TRBV11-2|NA|TRBJ2-5
TGTGCCAGCAGCTCAAATCCCTCCCTAGAGGGAGAGACCCAGTACTTC
CASSSNPSLEGETQYF
>NA|TRBV11-2|NA|TRBJ2-2
TGTGCCAGCAGCTTCGGACAGCGCACGAACACCGGGGAGCTGTTTTTT
CASSFGQRTNTGELFF
>NA|TRBV14|NA|TRBJ1-1
TGTGCCAGCAGCCAAGGGGGAGGCGACCTATATGAAGCTTTCTTT
CASSQGGGDLYEAFF
>NA|TRBV4-1|NA|TRBJ1-1
TGCGCCAGCAGCGAAGACCTAGGAACGAACACTGAAGCTTTCTTT
CASSEDLGTNTEAFF
>TRBD2|TRBV4-1|NA|TRBJ2-1
TGCGCCAGCAGCCTACGACTAGCGGGGCATGAGCAGTTCTTC
CASSLRLAGHEQFF
>TRBD1|TRBV10-3|NA|TRBJ2-2
TGTGCCATTCGGACAGGGGGCAACGGGGAGCTGTTTTTT
CAIRTGGNGELFF
>TRBD2|TRBV5-1|once|TRBJ2-1
TGCGCCAGCAGCCCCGGACTAGCGCGTACGGCCGATGAGCAGTTCTTC
CASSPGLARTADEQFF
>TRBD2|TRBV11-2|NA|TRBJ2-1
TGTGCCAGCAGCCCGCTAGCGGGACCCGGCGGTGAGCAGTTCTTC
CASSPLAGPGGEQFF
>NA|TRBV14|once|TRBJ2-2
TGTGCCAGCAGCCAAGTTACTAGCCCTAACACCGGGGAGCTGTTTTTT
CASSQVTSPNTGELFF
>TRBD1|TRBV29-1|NA|TRBJ1-2
TGCAGCGTGGAGACAGGGGGGGAGGATGGCTACACCTTC
CSVETGGEDGYTF
>NA|TRBV30|NA|TRBJ2-1
TGTGCCTGGGCACAGGGTCTATACAATGAGCAGTTCTTC
CAWAQGLYNEQFF
>NA|TRBV28|NA|TRBJ1-2
TGTGCCAGCAGTCCCCTAGGGGCCTTCAGTACCCTCGGCTATGGCTACACCTTC
CASSPLGAFSTLGYGYTF
>NA|TRBV27|NA|TRBJ1-5
TGTGCCAGCAGTTTAGAATGGAGGGAGAATCAGCCCCAGCATTTT
CASSLEWRENQPQHF
>NA|TRBV18|NA|TRBJ2-1
TGTGCCAGCTCACCTAAAGCAGGGACAGAGCAGTTCTTC
CASSPKAGTEQFF
>TRBD2|TRBV5-5|NA|TRBJ2-7
TGTGCCAGCAGCTTGGCCGGGGGACTAGCGGGAGTCGAGCAGTACTTC
CASSLAGGLAGVEQYF